This TCR beta chain appears in the sequencing data of a study of T cells in Graves' hyperthyroidism and ophthalmopathy. Study-wide findings and caveats: Most thyroid clonotypes with frequency above 0.001 were detected in blood.

The CDR3 extends over 13 amino acids. CDR1 is MNHNS and CDR2 is SASEGT in the germline V gene. RNA transcripts were the template for amplifying TCR beta CDR3 regions. A first-round RT-PCR of the TCR CDR3 used the HTBI primer set. MiXCR, applied by TCRdb to the multiplex PCR reads, yields one record per CDR3 protein. The profile shows 300,000 to 450,000 distinct CDR3 sequences, 15% to 20% of them singletons. This clonotype occurred a few times. Its cognate antigen is unknown. The sequenced sample was blood. This sequence originates from a woman in her 40s with Graves' ophthalmopathy. The V and J genes are TRBV6-1 and TRBJ1-1; the match to TRBD1 covers 8 bases. CDR3 in amino acids: CGTRDRKNTEAFF. For the CDR3, the DNA is TGTGGAACTCGGGACAGGAAGAACACTGAAGCTTTCTTT.